This TCR beta chain was captured by sequencing in a study of Ad26.COV2.S vaccination and SARS-CoV-2 variants. This CDR3 comprises 15 residues. Unmatched junction bases numbered 7, after V lost 4 bases and J lost 2 bases. CDR1 MRHNA and CDR2 SNTAGT come from the germline V gene. TCRdb keeps only in-frame clones here, not all; method: immunoSEQ multiplex PCR. The sample has over 300,000 clones; about 83% are singletons. This sample's treatment: approximately 18 received Ad26.COV2.S at low or high dose, single or two shots; about five received placebo; per-sample allocation not given. The samples date from day 63 after the first vaccine or placebo injection. This clone was observed a few times.

The receptor was derived from a person between 18 and 65 years old who received the Ad26.COV2.S COVID-19 vaccine or a placebo. The specimen was peripheral blood, collected in a trial of Ad26.COV2.S vaccine versus placebo. The V gene is TRBV6-4, the J gene TRBJ1-1; 7 bases align to TRBD1. Here the CDR3 reads CASSAQGGSNTEAFF. The CDR3 DNA follows: TGTGCCAGCAGTGCCCAGGGGGGCTCTAACACTGAAGCTTTCTTT.